A selection of T cell receptor beta chains follows, all from one sample in a study of PD-1 blockade in mismatch repair-deficient tumors. Produced via immunoSEQ multiplex PCR; TCRdb's table is partial and in-frame only. Here the sample spans tens of thousands of clones, more than 65% being singletons. The sample here was peripheral blood, taken roughly 21 weeks after starting pembrolizumab. The receptors originated from an adult with mismatch repair-deficient cancer. Both conserved end residues are part of each CDR3. A D gene is named only where the DNA matches it firmly. Only part of the rows carry a size: once, few, many, or a class if the clone is expanded.

NA NA TRBV5-1 CASSFQPGTGNEKLFF
TRBD2 NA TRBV20-1 CSAIGGETQYF
TRBD2 NA TRBV27 CASSPLPAGGPGEQFF
TRBD2 NA TRBV5-4 CASLASPSSGGFVGELFF
NA NA TRBV9 CASSVVGSLSTDTQYF
NA NA TRBV29-1 CSVDLSNTGELFF
NA few TRBV27 CASSKSSPYEQYF
TRBD1 few TRBV18 CASSRQGNDEQYF
NA NA TRBV6-5 CASHSGGPQHF
NA NA TRBV5-6 CASSGWVAVDTQYF
TRBD1 NA TRBV30 CACGQGAEAFF
TRBD1 NA TRBV5-1 CASSLLEGARGNTIYF
NA few TRBV11-3 CASSSGQWHLQETQYF
TRBD1 NA TRBV2 CASSVVLGTGVREETQYF
TRBD2 once TRBV7-9 CASSPQGLAGARDTQYF
NA NA TRBV10-3 CAISQGQGRDEQYF
NA NA TRBV28 CASSLLLRQSSYEQYF
NA once TRBV5-1 CASGPAEQYF
NA NA TRBV6-6 CALRVPGTGELFF
TRBD1 NA TRBV5-1 CASQHGQANTEAFF
NA NA TRBV15 CATSPTGEGTGELFF
TRBD2 NA TRBV18 CASSPGLAGGMSEQYF
NA NA TRBV30 CAWSVGEVGQETQYF
NA once TRBV7-9 CASSLKGPGELFF
TRBD2 NA TRBV10-3 CAISDGLAETDTQYF
TRBD2 NA TRBV18 CASSNTDQVGTSFDEQFF
NA NA TRBV2 CASSAEGLGYEQYF
NA NA TRBV9 CASSSQGADTQYF
TRBD1 NA TRBV5-4 CASSPGQTPTDTQYF
TRBD1 NA TRBV6-1 CASSDPLLDRVETQYF
NA NA TRBV11-2 CASSLARGSTEAFF
TRBD2 NA TRBV10-3 CAISADSGRAWNEQFF
NA NA TRBV11-2 CASSLGVVTEAFF
NA NA TRBV6-1 CASSEGDATNEKLFF
NA NA TRBV12-5 CASGFEGKNTGELFF
NA NA TRBV10-3 CAISPGRLNEQFF
NA NA TRBV30 CAWGAQNTEAFF
NA NA TRBV6-6 CASSYSGQTEAFF
NA NA TRBV7-2 CASRGFRDGEQFF
NA NA TRBV19 CASSMAQGRETQYF
TRBD2 NA TRBV6-5 CASSYLGLISEQFF
NA once TRBV19 CASSLRGSGRTDTQYF
NA NA TRBV5-5 CASSSLQQGGTQYF
NA NA TRBV18 CASSPGAGVAFF
NA NA TRBV7-7 CASSLAGAYNEQFF